This T cell receptor (beta chain) was found in a study of T cells in tuberculosis. Trimming pared 1 base from V and 0 bases from J, leaving 11 bases between. The CDR3 consists of 16 residues. CDR1 LGHNA and CDR2 YNFKEQ come from the germline V gene. The table came from immunoSEQ multiplex PCR; TCRdb's copy has only in-frame clones and leaves some out. The sample lists 30,000 to 35,000 clones, around 95% occurring once. The chain links TRBV4-2 to TRBJ2-3; perhaps TRBD2 as D (5 bases). The sequenced material came from PBMCs. The origin of this receptor is a donor under 30 with latent tuberculosis or without tuberculosis infection. The CDR3 sequence: CASSQVEGSSTDTQYF. The CDR3 DNA reads TGTGCCAGCAGCCAAGTTGAGGGATCTAGCACAGATACGCAGTATTTT.